This is a list of T cell receptor beta chains from one sample in a study of cytomegalovirus exposure and HLA in healthy donors. Sequencing used immunoSEQ multiplex PCR; TCRdb keeps in-frame clones, though not all of them. Among some 190,000 clones listed, approximately 80% were seen once. The material sequenced was PBMCs. The receptors come from a middle-aged man in good health and CMV-seropositive. Both conserved end residues are part of each CDR3. The order of the fields is CDR3 protein, CDR3 DNA, J gene, V gene, D gene, clone size. The D gene is left open where the match is weak. Clone sizes are given selectively: once, few, many, or a class where the clone is expanded.

CASSPWTGTYEQYF	TGTGCCAGCAGTCCTTGGACAGGGACCTACGAGCAGTACTTC	TRBJ2-7	TRBV27	TRBD1	-
CASSFGRGAYEQYF	TGTGCCAGCAGTTTCGGCAGGGGGGCATACGAGCAGTACTTC	TRBJ2-7	TRBV27	-	-
CASSSDRAGELFF	TGTGCCAGCAGCTCGGACAGGGCCGGGGAGCTGTTTTTT	TRBJ2-2	TRBV11-2	TRBD1	-
CASSQEGRSTDTQYF	TGCGCCAGCAGCCAAGAGGGGCGAAGCACAGATACGCAGTATTTT	TRBJ2-3	TRBV4-3	-	-
CASSPFGTTLQETQYF	TGCGCCAGCAGCCCGTTTGGGACTACCCTACAAGAGACCCAGTACTTC	TRBJ2-5	TRBV5-1	TRBD2	-
CASSFQLAGTGELFF	TGTGCCAGCAGCTTTCAACTAGCGGGCACCGGGGAGCTGTTTTTT	TRBJ2-2	TRBV7-6	TRBD2	-
CASSQETPDRGITDTQYF	TGCGCCAGCAGCCAAGAGACCCCGGACAGGGGGATCACAGATACGCAGTATTTT	TRBJ2-3	TRBV4-1	TRBD1	-
CASSVSFVAGYNEQFF	TGTGCCAGCAGTGTCTCGTTCGTTGCGGGCTACAATGAGCAGTTCTTC	TRBJ2-1	TRBV6-4	-	-
CSASLGLAVTYEQYF	TGCAGCGCTTCGTTGGGACTAGCGGTTACCTACGAGCAGTACTTC	TRBJ2-7	TRBV29-1	TRBD2	-
CASSPGQGANPYEQYF	TGCGCCAGCAGCCCAGGACAGGGGGCGAATCCCTACGAGCAGTACTTC	TRBJ2-7	TRBV5-1	TRBD1	-
CAISPAQGTDTQYF	TGTGCCATCAGCCCAGCCCAGGGGACAGATACGCAGTATTTT	TRBJ2-3	TRBV10-3	-	once
CASAGTTLSEQYF	TGCGCCAGCGCCGGGACTACCCTCTCCGAGCAGTACTTC	TRBJ2-7	TRBV5-1	TRBD2	-
CASSPPDKGNTGELFF	TGTGCCAGCTCACCACCGGACAAAGGGAACACCGGGGAGCTGTTTTTT	TRBJ2-2	TRBV18	-	-
CASSRGAGRSRGANVLTF	TGTGCCAGCAGCCGGGGGGCAGGTCGATCGAGGGGGGCCAACGTCCTGACTTTC	TRBJ2-6	TRBV7-2	-	-
CASSRRLAGEQETQYF	TGTGCCAGCAGCCGTCGACTAGCGGGCGAGCAAGAGACCCAGTACTTC	TRBJ2-5	TRBV5-8	TRBD2	-
CASSPPGQQNTEAFF	TGTGCCAGCTCACCACCGGGACAGCAGAACACTGAAGCTTTCTTT	TRBJ1-1	TRBV18	TRBD1	-
CASSPSPAGVVTQYF	TGTGCCAGCTCACCAAGTCCGGCGGGGGTGGTTACGCAGTATTTT	TRBJ2-3	TRBV18	TRBD2	few
CASSPNEGGLQEQFF	TGTGCCAGCAGTCCCAACGAGGGGGGGCTTCAGGAGCAGTTCTTC	TRBJ2-1	TRBV27	-	once
CASSLQGGLGSYEQYF	TGTGCCAGCAGCCTCCAGGGGGGCCTAGGGTCCTACGAGCAGTACTTC	TRBJ2-7	TRBV5-4	-	-
CASSLSGRYEQYF	TGTGCCAGCAGTTTATCGGGGAGGTACGAGCAGTACTTC	TRBJ2-7	TRBV27	-	-
CASNPTQANYGYTF	TGTGCCAGCAACCCTACGCAGGCTAACTATGGCTACACCTTC	TRBJ1-2	TRBV2	-	-
CASSPRVQRGRAGETQYF	TGTGCCAGCTCACCACGGGTCCAACGCGGGAGGGCCGGTGAGACCCAGTACTTC	TRBJ2-5	TRBV18	TRBD2	once
CASSLSSLRVNTEAFF	TGTGCCAGCAGTTTATCGTCACTGAGGGTGAACACTGAAGCTTTCTTT	TRBJ1-1	TRBV27	-	-
CAISESRQYGYTF	TGTGCCATCAGTGAGTCCCGACAATATGGCTACACCTTC	TRBJ1-2	TRBV10-3	-	-
CAWRVAGGETQYF	TGTGCCTGGAGGGTGGCGGGAGGGGAGACCCAGTACTTC	TRBJ2-5	TRBV30	TRBD2	-
CASSAPTSGSSYEQYF	TGTGCCAGCAGTGCCCCGACTAGCGGGAGCTCCTACGAGCAGTACTTC	TRBJ2-7	TRBV2	TRBD2	-
CASSISIYGYTF	TGTGCCAGTAGTATTAGCATCTATGGCTACACCTTC	TRBJ1-2	TRBV19	-	-
CASNPGQGYHQPQHF	TGTGCCAGCAACCCGGGACAGGGGTATCATCAGCCCCAGCATTTT	TRBJ1-5	TRBV6-1	TRBD1	few
CASSLSGGVGSGTEAFF	TGTGCCAGCAGCTTATCAGGGGGCGTAGGTTCGGGCACTGAAGCTTTCTTT	TRBJ1-1	TRBV7-9	TRBD1	-
CASSFRANSRGYF	TGTGCCAGCAGTTTTCGGGCTAACAGTCGGGGATATTTT	TRBJ1-3	TRBV27	-	-
CASSQGGEGAYEQYF	TGCGCCAGCAGCCAAGGAGGTGAGGGGGCCTACGAGCAGTACTTC	TRBJ2-7	TRBV4-1	-	-
CASSQERFWETQYF	TGCGCCAGCAGCCAAGAGCGGTTTTGGGAGACCCAGTACTTC	TRBJ2-5	TRBV4-1	-	-
CASSYPMNTEAFF	TGTGCCAGCAGTTACCCAATGAACACTGAAGCTTTCTTT	TRBJ1-1	TRBV6-5	-	once
CASSLSAAREQYF	TGTGCCAGCAGCTTATCCGCCGCCAGAGAGCAGTACTTC	TRBJ2-7	TRBV13	-	-
CASSRAGVCEQYF	TGTGCCAGCAGTAGGGCAGGGGTGTGCGAGCAGTACTTC	TRBJ2-7	TRBV6-5	-	-
CASSLIQSKETQYF	TGTGCCAGCAGCTTGATACAGTCAAAAGAGACCCAGTACTTC	TRBJ2-5	TRBV5-8	-	-
CATRLGSSYEQYF	TGTGCCACCCGACTAGGTTCCTCCTACGAGCAGTACTTC	TRBJ2-7	TRBV28	-	-
CASSLQGRNTGELFF	TGTGCCAGCAGCTTACAGGGTCGGAACACCGGGGAGCTGTTTTTT	TRBJ2-2	TRBV5-6	-	once
CASSLAGQGRYNEQFF	TGTGCCAGCAGCTTGGCGGGACAGGGACGCTACAATGAGCAGTTCTTC	TRBJ2-1	TRBV5-6	TRBD1	-
CASSEATGFPTDTQYF	TGTGCCAGCAGTGAAGCGACGGGTTTCCCCACAGATACGCAGTATTTT	TRBJ2-3	TRBV6-1	-	-
CATESGTGVGYTF	TGTGCCACTGAATCCGGGACAGGGGTTGGCTACACCTTC	TRBJ1-2	TRBV19	TRBD1	-
CSVGQGAGTEAFF	TGCAGCGTTGGACAGGGGGCGGGCACTGAAGCTTTCTTT	TRBJ1-1	TRBV29-1	TRBD1	few
CAISAMGMAGTYEQYF	TGTGCCATCAGTGCTATGGGTATGGCGGGAACCTACGAGCAGTACTTC	TRBJ2-7	TRBV10-3	-	-
CASSSTGVYGYTF	TGTGCCAGCAGTTCAACAGGGGTCTATGGCTACACCTTC	TRBJ1-2	TRBV6-7	TRBD1	-
CASSLGWGQAQYF	TGTGCCAGCAGCTTAGGGTGGGGACAGGCCCAGTACTTC	TRBJ2-5	TRBV7-7	TRBD1	-
CASSQSEASGQETQYF	TGCGCCAGCAGTCAATCGGAGGCTAGCGGACAAGAGACCCAGTACTTC	TRBJ2-5	TRBV23-1	TRBD2	-
CASSIGPGLGEFF	TGTGCCAGTAGTATAGGCCCGGGCCTAGGGGAGTTCTTC	TRBJ2-1	TRBV19	-	-
CASSFQRRTRHTDYGYTF	TGTGCCAGCAGCTTTCAGAGGCGCACTCGGCATACGGACTATGGCTACACCTTC	TRBJ1-2	TRBV5-7	-	-
CASSLGGQGADEQYF	TGCGCCAGCAGCTTGGGGGGACAGGGGGCAGACGAGCAGTACTTC	TRBJ2-7	TRBV5-1	TRBD1	few
CASSSTSTDTQYF	TGTGCCAGCAGCTCGACTAGTACAGATACGCAGTATTTT	TRBJ2-3	TRBV7-3	-	-
CASSRALSTDTQYF	TGCGCCAGCAGCCGAGCCCTTAGCACAGATACGCAGTATTTT	TRBJ2-3	TRBV5-1	-	-
CASSPSTGNTEAFF	TGCGCCAGCAGCCCTTCGACAGGGAACACTGAAGCTTTCTTT	TRBJ1-1	TRBV5-1	-	-
CASSLQGVTGELFF	TGTGCCAGCAGCTTGCAGGGTGTGACCGGGGAGCTGTTTTTT	TRBJ2-2	TRBV5-4	-	-
CASSRDKLGGTEAFF	TGTGCCAGCAGTCGAGACAAACTGGGAGGTACTGAAGCTTTCTTT	TRBJ1-1	TRBV6-5	-	-
CASTPTGNTGELFF	TGTGCCAGTACCCCGACAGGGAACACCGGGGAGCTGTTTTTT	TRBJ2-2	TRBV19	-	-
CASSRTGTSIGNTIYF	TGCGCCAGCAGTAGGACGGGAACGAGTATTGGAAACACCATATATTTT	TRBJ1-3	TRBV5-1	-	-
CASSSGQGGQPQHF	TGTGCCAGCAGTTCGGGACAGGGAGGTCAGCCCCAGCATTTT	TRBJ1-5	TRBV28	TRBD1	-
CASSRRQDTPGGYTF	TGTGCCAGCAGCCGCCGACAGGATACTCCGGGAGGCTACACCTTC	TRBJ1-2	TRBV6-5	-	-
CASSPAGGDGYTF	TGTGCCAGCAGCCCAGCAGGGGGCGATGGCTACACCTTC	TRBJ1-2	TRBV7-3	TRBD1	-